Following are 23 T cell receptor beta chains from one sample sequenced in a study of Graves' ophthalmopathy and Graves' hyperthyroidism. RNA served as the template for amplifying TCR beta CDR3 regions. After a first-round RT-PCR with HTBI primers, a second-round multiplex PCR was run. Using its own MiXCR run on the multiplex PCR reads, TCRdb lists one record per CDR3 protein. The sample contains 900,000 to 1,200,000 distinct CDR3 sequences, about 36% of which appear only once. Input material: peripheral blood or thyroid tissue (not recorded which). These receptors were taken from an adult man with Graves' hyperthyroidism.

V is TRBV29-1 and J is TRBJ2-3; D possibly corresponds to TRBD1 (5 bases). V dropped 7 bases and J dropped 1 base, with 9 bases sitting between them. Germline lookup yields CDR1 SQVTM and CDR2 ANQGSEA. The CDR3 runs 12 residues. The CDR3 bases are TGCAGCGGGACACACCGCACAGATACGCAGTATTTT. Translation gives CSGTHRTDTQYF.

This clonotype was recorded at least ten times. The chain carries TRBV25-1 and TRBJ1-2, with D possibly TRBD1 on 5 matching bases. The V end was cut by 3 bases, the J end by 4 bases, with 12 bases between. The germline CDR1 and CDR2 sequences are MGHDK and SYGVNS. The CDR3 has 14 residues. The CDR3 coding sequence is TGTGCCAGCAGTGACTGGGCAGGGCTCTATGGCTACACCTTC. Its protein product is CASSDWAGLYGYTF.

At least ten counts were recorded for this clonotype. The chain links TRBV10-3 to TRBJ1-2; D perhaps matches TRBD1 (5 bases). The CDR3 runs 14 residues. Trimming shortened V by 0 bases and J by 7 bases, and 12 bases separated the two germline ends. The germline CDR1 and CDR2 sequences are ENHRY and SYGVKD. The CDR3 DNA follows: TGTGCCATCAGTGAGTCTGACAGCTGGGGTGGCTACACCTTC. Its translation: CAISESDSWGGYTF.

This clonotype was detected ten times or more. The rearrangement links TRBV7-2 to TRBJ2-7; perhaps TRBD2 as D (6 bases). Germline assignment: CDR1 SGHTA and CDR2 FQGNSA. V was clipped by 5 bases and J by 0 bases, with 14 bases between them. The CDR3 has 15 residues. In DNA form, the CDR3 reads TGTGCCAGCAGCCCCGTTGGAGGGCCCTCCTACGAGCAGTACTTC. Translated: CASSPVGGPSYEQYF.

This CDR3 reads CSVEGTGGLYGYTF. Written as DNA, the CDR3 is TGCAGCGTTGAAGGGACAGGGGGCCTCTATGGCTACACCTTC. The chain combines TRBV29-1 with TRBJ1-2, with 11 positions matching TRBD1. CDR3 length: 14 residues. Germline-derived CDR1 and CDR2 are SQVTM and ANQGSEA. The V and J ends lost 1 base and 4 bases, in that order; junction bases with no gene match: 2.

The genes are TRBV10-3 and TRBJ1-2, with TRBD1 as a possible D gene (6 bases). Between the trimmed V and J ends, which lost 3 bases and 12 bases, there was a span of 20 bases. The CDR3 length is 14 residues. Germline V gives CDR1 ENHRY, CDR2 SYGVKD. The CDR3, as DNA: TGTGCCATCAGTGATGGGGGCGAGACCCATTCAGACACCTTC. This codes for CAISDGGETHSDTF.

Notes on this clonotype: A junction boundary mismatches the germline segment, possibly from a read error. The V and J genes are TRBV20-1 and TRBJ1-5; 8 nucleotides match TRBD1. Germline lookup yields CDR1 DFQATT and CDR2 SNEGSKA (reference sequence). This CDR3 is built from 14 residues. CDR3 DNA sequence: TGCGGTGCTTCGACAGGGGTTGGGAATCAGCCCCAGCATTTT. Its translation: CGASTGVGNQPQHF.

This clonotype was detected ten times or more. This chain uses TRBV11-2 with TRBJ1-1; D might be TRBD1 (5 bases). Germline-derived CDR1 and CDR2 are SGHAT and FQNNGV. This CDR3 has 15 amino acids. V lost 1 base, J lost 0 bases, and 9 bases lay in between. The DNA of the CDR3 is TGTGCCAGCAGCTTAGGACAGAGAATGAACACTGAAGCTTTCTTT. Protein product: CASSLGQRMNTEAFF.

For the CDR3, the DNA is TGTGCCAGCAGTCCGGTAGTTTTTTTGGAGACCCAGTACTTC. Protein sequence: CASSPVVFLETQYF. V usage is TRBV12-3 or TRBV12-4 and J usage is TRBJ2-5; D is uncertain. This CDR3 contains 14 residues. The V end lost 5 bases, the J end lost 5 bases, and 15 bases lay between the germline ends.

The V and J genes are TRBV11-1 and TRBJ1-1, with 7 bases that match TRBD1. CDR3 size: 14 residues. Germline V gene lookup returns CDR1 SGHAT and CDR2 FQDESV (reference sequence). V dropped 6 bases and J dropped 4; count of bases not matched to a gene: 8. The chain's CDR3 is CASSRQGGITEAFF. CDR3 nucleotide sequence: TGTGCCAGCAGTAGACAGGGAGGCATCACTGAAGCTTTCTTT.

The V gene is TRBV7-9, the J gene TRBJ2-7; possibly TRBD1 or TRBD2 for D (6 bases each). Germline CDR1 SEHNR, CDR2 FQNEAQ (reference sequence). This CDR3 comprises 16 residues. The ends were cut back, 5 bases at V and 2 bases at J, with 19 bases in the middle. CDR3 residues: CASSTQNSGGAYEQYF. The CDR3 region has the DNA TGTGCCAGCAGCACCCAAAACTCCGGGGGCGCCTACGAGCAGTACTTC.

Note on this clonotype: The junction departs from the called germline gene at one end, perhaps through a read error. V usage is TRBV7-3 and J usage is TRBJ2-7; 7 bases map to TRBD1. This CDR3 spans 15 amino acids. CDR1 and CDR2 from the germline V gene are SGHTA and FQGTGA. The CDR3 loop is CASSLTGTEIYEQYF. As DNA, the CDR3 is TGTGCCAGCAGTTTAACCGGGACAGAGATATACGAGCAGTACTTC.

The V and J genes are TRBV9 and TRBJ1-5; D possibly corresponds to TRBD1 (5 bases). V was cut by 4 bases and J by 1 base, with 12 bases left in between. The CDR3 runs to 15 residues. Germline-derived CDR1 and CDR2 are SGDLS and YYNGEE. CDR3 DNA: TGTGCCAGCAGCCTGGGCCGACAGAGCAATCAGCCCCAGCATTTT. This translates into CASSLGRQSNQPQHF.

This clonotype came up once. A much bigger clone sits one base away, suggesting this may be a read error. The chain has TRBV7-2 and TRBJ1-4; 7 bases fit TRBD1. The CDR3 has 15 residues. Germline CDR1 SGHTA, CDR2 FQGNSA. CDR3 sequence: CASSLGPGQNEELFF. CDR3 sequence (DNA): TGTGCCAGCAGCTTAGGGCCGGGACAGAATGAAGAACTGTTTTTT.

The gene calls are TRBV7-6 and TRBJ1-2; TRBD1 agrees at 10 bases. This CDR3 region has 14 residues. The V gene's germline CDR1 is SGHVS and CDR2 FNYEAQ. J was trimmed by 5 bases and V by 5 bases; bases with no gene match: 5. The DNA for the CDR3 is TGTGCCAGCAGCCTAAAGGGACAGGGGTATGGCTACACCTTC. It specifies CASSLKGQGYGYTF.

The chain has TRBV10-3 and TRBJ1-1, with D unresolved. The CDR3 runs to 13 residues. V lost 5 bases, J lost 4 bases, and 11 bases lay in between. Germline values: CDR1 ENHRY, CDR2 SYGVKD. This chain's CDR3 is CAISYSESTEAFF. The CDR3 DNA follows: TGTGCCATCAGTTATTCGGAGTCCACTGAAGCTTTCTTT.

The chain recombines TRBV25-1 with TRBJ1-4; TRBD1 is a possible D gene (6 bases). There are 16 residues in the CDR3. The V and J ends lost 1 base and 6 bases respectively, with 15 bases between them. Germline values: CDR1 MGHDK, CDR2 SYGVNS. Here the CDR3 DNA reads TGTGCCAGCAGTGAATGGCGACAGGTTAGAGATGAAAAACTGTTTTTT. The encoded protein is CASSEWRQVRDEKLFF.

Details on this clonotype: Since a much larger clone is just one base distant, this may be a read error. The chain carries TRBV6-2 or TRBV6-3 and TRBJ1-2; unclear D gene. V was clipped by 6 bases and J by 10 bases, with 12 bases between them. This CDR3 has 11 residues. The germline V gene has CDR1 MNHEY and CDR2 SVGEGT. CDR3 residues: CASRDGVVYTF. In DNA, the CDR3 is TGTGCCAGCAGGGACGGGGTCGTCTACACCTTC.

The chain has TRBV20-1 and TRBJ2-2; TRBD1 is a possible D gene (5 bases). Deletions cut 2 bases from V and 0 bases from J, with 7 bases between. Germline values: CDR1 DFQATT, CDR2 SNEGSKA (reference sequence). The CDR3 runs to 14 residues. The CDR3 region is CSARPTANTGELFF. CDR3 coding DNA: TGCAGTGCTAGACCGACAGCGAACACCGGGGAGCTGTTTTTT.

The chain joins TRBV2 to TRBJ1-5; D not resolved. The length of the CDR3 is 15 residues. Germline CDR1 SNHLY, CDR2 FYNNEI. V lost 3 bases to trimming and J lost 0 bases, with 9 bases between them. The CDR3 spells CASSDRDNSNQPQHF. Here the CDR3 DNA reads TGTGCCAGCAGTGATCGGGATAATAGCAATCAGCCCCAGCATTTT.

Remarks on this clonotype: A much larger clone is a single base away; this may be a read error. The V call is TRBV2, the J call TRBJ2-5; no definite D call. Per the germline V gene, CDR1 is SNHLY and CDR2 is FYNNEI. This CDR3 region has 12 residues. V lost 6 bases and J lost 2, with 7 bases in between. The CDR3 DNA is TGTGCCAGCAGCGCGGAACAAGAGACCCAGTACTTC. Translating gives CASSAEQETQYF.

The gene calls are TRBV7-6 and TRBJ2-7; 9 nucleotides agree with TRBD1. CDR1 SGHVS and CDR2 FNYEAQ come from the germline V gene. The CDR3 totals 18 residues. V was clipped by 5 bases and J by 4 bases; unmatched bases: 18. CDR3 coding DNA: TGTGCCAGCAGCCAGGTCACCCCTACAGGGGGCAGTGGGTACGAGCAGTACTTC. Translated, it gives CASSQVTPTGGSGYEQYF.

This chain joins TRBV10-3 and TRBJ2-3, with 9 bases matching TRBD2. CDR3 size: 15 residues. The V segment lost 9 bases and the J segment 4 bases; nucleotides outside the gene matches: 11. Germline V CDR1 and CDR2: ENHRY, SYGVKD. CDR3 region: CAIARREGGADTQYF. The CDR3 DNA reads as TGTGCCATTGCGAGGCGGGAGGGCGGCGCAGATACGCAGTATTTT.